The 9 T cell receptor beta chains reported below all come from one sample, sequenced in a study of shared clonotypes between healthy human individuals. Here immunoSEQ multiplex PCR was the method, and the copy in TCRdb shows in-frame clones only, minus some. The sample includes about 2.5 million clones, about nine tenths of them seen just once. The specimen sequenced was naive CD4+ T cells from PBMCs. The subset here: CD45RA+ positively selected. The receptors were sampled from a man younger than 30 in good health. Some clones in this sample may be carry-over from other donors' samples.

CDR3 sequence reads: CASSLLSGSGANVLTF. In nucleotides, the CDR3 is TGTGCCAGCAGCTTACTTTCCGGGTCTGGGGCCAACGTCCTGACTTTC. The chain carries TRBV7-3 and TRBJ2-6; D unresolved. Trimming shortened V by 2 bases and J by 1 base, and 9 bases separated the two germline ends. Germline V gene lookup returns CDR1 SGHTA and CDR2 FQGTGA. The CDR3 is made up of 16 amino acids. Full variable domain (rest looked up from reference TRBV7-3 and TRBJ2-6): GAGVSQTPSNKVTEKGKYVELRCDPISGHTALYWYRQSLGQGPEFLIYFQGTGAADDSGLPNDRFFAVRPEGSVSTLKIQRTERGDSAVYLCASSLLSGSGANVLTFGAGSRLTVL.

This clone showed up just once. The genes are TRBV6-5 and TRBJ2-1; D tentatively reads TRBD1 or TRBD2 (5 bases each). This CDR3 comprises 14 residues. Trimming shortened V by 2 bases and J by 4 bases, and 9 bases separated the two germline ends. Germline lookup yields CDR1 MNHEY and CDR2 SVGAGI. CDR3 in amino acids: CASSYEWGYNEQFF. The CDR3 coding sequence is TGTGCCAGCAGTTACGAGTGGGGGTACAATGAGCAGTTCTTC.

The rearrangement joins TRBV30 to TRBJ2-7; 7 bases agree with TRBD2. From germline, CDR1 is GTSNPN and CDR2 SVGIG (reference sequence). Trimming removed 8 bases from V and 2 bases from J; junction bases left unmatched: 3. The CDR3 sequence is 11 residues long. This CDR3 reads CAGGGTYEQYF. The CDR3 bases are TGTGCCGGGGGGGGGACCTACGAGCAGTACTTC.

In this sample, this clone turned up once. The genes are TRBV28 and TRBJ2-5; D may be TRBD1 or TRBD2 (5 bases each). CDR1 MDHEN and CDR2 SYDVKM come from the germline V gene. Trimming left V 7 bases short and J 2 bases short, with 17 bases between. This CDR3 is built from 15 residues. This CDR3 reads CASTPPEGTQETQYF. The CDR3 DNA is TGTGCCAGCACCCCTCCAGAGGGGACGCAAGAGACCCAGTACTTC.

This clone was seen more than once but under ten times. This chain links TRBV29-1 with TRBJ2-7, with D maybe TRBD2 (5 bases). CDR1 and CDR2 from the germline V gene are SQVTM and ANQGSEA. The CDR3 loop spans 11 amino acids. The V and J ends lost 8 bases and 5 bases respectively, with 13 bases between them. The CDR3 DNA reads TGCAGCAGCGGAATTGGCCACGAGCAGTACTTC. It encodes CSSGIGHEQYF.

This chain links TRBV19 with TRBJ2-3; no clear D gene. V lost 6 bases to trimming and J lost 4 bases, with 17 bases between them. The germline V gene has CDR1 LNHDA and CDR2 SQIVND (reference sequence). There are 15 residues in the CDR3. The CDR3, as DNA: TGTGCCAGTAGCCTCGGTTTGGTAGTTTCAGATACGCAGTATTTT. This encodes CASSLGLVVSDTQYF.

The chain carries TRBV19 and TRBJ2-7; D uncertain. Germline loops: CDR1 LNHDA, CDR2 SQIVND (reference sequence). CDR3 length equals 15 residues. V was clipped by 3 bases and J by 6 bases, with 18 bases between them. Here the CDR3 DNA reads TGTGCCAGTAGTATGTCTCCTCCCCTCGAAGGCGAGCAGTACTTC. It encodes CASSMSPPLEGEQYF.

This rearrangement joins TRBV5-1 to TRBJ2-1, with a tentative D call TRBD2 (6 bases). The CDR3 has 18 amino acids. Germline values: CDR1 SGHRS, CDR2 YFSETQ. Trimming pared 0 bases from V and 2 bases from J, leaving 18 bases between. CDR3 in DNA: TGCGCCAGCAGCTTGGACCCACCTAGCGTGTCGACCTACAATGAGCAGTTCTTC. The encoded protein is CASSLDPPSVSTYNEQFF.

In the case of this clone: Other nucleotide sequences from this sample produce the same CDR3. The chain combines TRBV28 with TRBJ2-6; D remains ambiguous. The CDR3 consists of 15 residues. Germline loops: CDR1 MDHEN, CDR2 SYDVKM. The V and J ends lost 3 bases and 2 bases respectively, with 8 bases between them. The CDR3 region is CASSFVGAGANVLTF. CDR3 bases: TGTGCCAGCAGTTTTGTGGGCGCTGGGGCCAACGTCCTGACTTTC.